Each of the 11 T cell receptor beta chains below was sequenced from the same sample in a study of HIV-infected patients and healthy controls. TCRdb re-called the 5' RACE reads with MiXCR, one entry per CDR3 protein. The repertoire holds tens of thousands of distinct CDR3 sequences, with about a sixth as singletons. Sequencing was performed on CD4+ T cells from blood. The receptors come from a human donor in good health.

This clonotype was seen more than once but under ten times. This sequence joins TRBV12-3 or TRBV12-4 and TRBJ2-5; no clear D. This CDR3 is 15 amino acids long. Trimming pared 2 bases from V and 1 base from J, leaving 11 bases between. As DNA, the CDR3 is TGTGCCAGCAGTTTAAGGCGAAGGGCCCAAGAGACCCAGTACTTC. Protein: CASSLRRRAQETQYF.

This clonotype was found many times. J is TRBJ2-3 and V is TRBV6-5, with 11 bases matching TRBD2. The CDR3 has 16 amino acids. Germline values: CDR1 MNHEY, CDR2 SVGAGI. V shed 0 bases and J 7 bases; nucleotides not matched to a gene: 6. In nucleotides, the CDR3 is TGTGCCAGCAGTTACTCTAGCGGGAGGGCCATGAATACGCAGTATTTT. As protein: CASSYSSGRAMNTQYF.

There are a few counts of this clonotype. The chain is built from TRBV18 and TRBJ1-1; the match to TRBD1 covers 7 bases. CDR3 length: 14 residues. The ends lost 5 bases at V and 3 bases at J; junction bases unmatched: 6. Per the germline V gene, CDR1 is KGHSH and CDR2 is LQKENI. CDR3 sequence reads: CASSETGKDTEAFF. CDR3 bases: TGTGCCAGCTCAGAGACAGGGAAGGACACTGAAGCTTTCTTT.

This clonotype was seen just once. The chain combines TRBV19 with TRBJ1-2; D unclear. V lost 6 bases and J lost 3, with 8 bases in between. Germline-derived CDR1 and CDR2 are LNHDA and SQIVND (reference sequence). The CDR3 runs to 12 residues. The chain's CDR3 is CASRGTYYGYTF. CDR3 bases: TGTGCCAGTAGGGGCACTTACTATGGCTACACCTTC.

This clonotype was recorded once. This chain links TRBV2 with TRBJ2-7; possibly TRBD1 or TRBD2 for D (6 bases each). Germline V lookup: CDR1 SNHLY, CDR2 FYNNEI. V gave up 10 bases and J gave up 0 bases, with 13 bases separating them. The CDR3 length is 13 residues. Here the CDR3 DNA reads TGTGCCATAAGGGGGGATTACTCCTACGAGCAGTACTTC. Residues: CAIRGDYSYEQYF. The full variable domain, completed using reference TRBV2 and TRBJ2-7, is EPEVTQTPSHQVTQMGQEVILRCVPISNHLYFYWYRQILGQKVEFLVSFYNNEISEKSEIFDDQFSVERPDGSNFTLKIRSTKLEDSAMYFCAIRGDYSYEQYFGPGTRLTVT.

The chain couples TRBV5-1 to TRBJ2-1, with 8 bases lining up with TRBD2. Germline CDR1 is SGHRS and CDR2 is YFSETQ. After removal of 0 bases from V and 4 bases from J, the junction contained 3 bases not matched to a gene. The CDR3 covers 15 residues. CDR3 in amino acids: CASSLVVAGYNEQFF. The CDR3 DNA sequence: TGCGCCAGCAGCTTGGTTGTAGCGGGGTACAATGAGCAGTTCTTC. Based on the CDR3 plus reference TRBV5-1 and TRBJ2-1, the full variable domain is KAGVTQTPRYLIKTRGQQVTLSCSPISGHRSVSWYQQTPGQGLQFLFEYFSETQRNKGNFPGRFSGRQFSNSRSEMNVSTLELGDSALYLCASSLVVAGYNEQFFGPGTRLTVL.

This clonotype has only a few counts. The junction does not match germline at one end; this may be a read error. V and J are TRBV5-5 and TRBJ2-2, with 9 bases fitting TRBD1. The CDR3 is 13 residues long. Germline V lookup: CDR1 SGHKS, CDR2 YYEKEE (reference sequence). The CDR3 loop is CATGTGNAGELFF. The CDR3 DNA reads TGTGCCACCGGGACAGGGAACGCCGGGGAGCTGTTTTTT. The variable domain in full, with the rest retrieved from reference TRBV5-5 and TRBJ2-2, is DAGVTQSPTHLIKTRGQQVTLRCSPISGHKSVSWYQQVLGQGPQFIFQYYEKEERGRGNFPDRFSARQFPNYSSELNVNALLLGDSALYLCATGTGNAGELFFGEGSRLTVL.

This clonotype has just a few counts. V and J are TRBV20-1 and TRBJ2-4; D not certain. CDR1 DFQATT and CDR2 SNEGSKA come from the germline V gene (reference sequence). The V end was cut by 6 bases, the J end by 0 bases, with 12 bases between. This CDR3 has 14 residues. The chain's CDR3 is CSARPRIAKNIQYF. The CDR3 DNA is TGCAGTGCCCGCCCCCGCATAGCCAAAAACATTCAGTACTTC.

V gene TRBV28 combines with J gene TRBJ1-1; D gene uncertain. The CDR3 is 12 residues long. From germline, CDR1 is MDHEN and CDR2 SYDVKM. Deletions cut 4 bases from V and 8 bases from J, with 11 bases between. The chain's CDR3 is CASSSNLVEAFF. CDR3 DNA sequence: TGTGCCAGCAGTTCCAACCTAGTGGAAGCTTTCTTT. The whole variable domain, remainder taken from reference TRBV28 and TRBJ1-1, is DVKVTQSSRYLVKRTGEKVFLECVQDMDHENMFWYRQDPGLGLRLIYFSYDVKMKEKGDIPEGYSVSREKKERFSLILESASTNQTSMYLCASSSNLVEAFFGQGTRLTVV.

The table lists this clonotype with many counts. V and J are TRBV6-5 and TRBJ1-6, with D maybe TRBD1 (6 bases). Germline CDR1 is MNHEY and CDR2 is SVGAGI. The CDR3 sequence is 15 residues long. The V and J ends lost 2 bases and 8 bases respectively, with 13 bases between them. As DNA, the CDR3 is TGTGCCAGCAGTTACGGACAGTTGTTGGATTCACCCCTCCACTTT. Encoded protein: CASSYGQLLDSPLHF.

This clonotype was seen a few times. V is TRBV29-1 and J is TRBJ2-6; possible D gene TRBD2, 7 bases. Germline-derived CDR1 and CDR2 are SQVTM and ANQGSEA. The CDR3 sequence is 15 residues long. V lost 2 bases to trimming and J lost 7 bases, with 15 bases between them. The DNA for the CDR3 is TGCAGCGTTGAAAGGGGGACTATGAGAGCCAACGTCCTGACTTTC. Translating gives CSVERGTMRANVLTF.